The rows below give T cell receptor beta chains drawn from one sample of a study of shared clonotypes between healthy human individuals. Sequenced by immunoSEQ multiplex PCR; TCRdb stores in-frame clones only, minus some. Counted here are more than 2,000,000 clones, 93% occurring once; the ten biggest clones make up around 0.4%. Sequenced: naive CD4+ T cells from PBMCs. The receptors come from a man aged 18 to 29 in good health. Some clones in this sample may be carry-over from other donors' samples. The CDR3 runs from the conserved cysteine through the conserved F or W. Fields, in order: D gene, J gene, clone size, V gene, CDR3 DNA, CDR3 protein. D genes are given only for firm matches. Size tells how often a clone was seen (once, few, many) or the class of an expanded clone, and some rows leave it out.

- TRBJ1-1 - TRBV7-2 TGTGCCAGCAGCTCCACGGGGACCAGGGGCACTGAAGCTTTCTTT CASSSTGTRGTEAFF
TRBD1 TRBJ1-2 once TRBV5-6 TGTGCCAGCAGCCCCCGGGACAGGGGAATCGAGTTGGGAGTAGGCTACACCTTC CASSPRDRGIELGVGYTF
- TRBJ2-6 once TRBV28 TGTGCCAGCATCGGATCAATGCCTGGGGCCAACGTCCTGACTTTC CASIGSMPGANVLTF
- TRBJ2-2 - TRBV11-1 TGTGCCAGCAGCCGGGGGAACACCGGGGAGCTGTTTTTT CASSRGNTGELFF
TRBD1 TRBJ2-7 - TRBV4-1 TGCGCCAGCAGCCAAGAAGTGGGACAGGGGGCGTCCTACGAGCAGTACTTC CASSQEVGQGASYEQYF
- TRBJ2-7 - TRBV10-3 TGTGCCATCAGTGAGGGACAGATCGCCTACGAGCAGTACTTC CAISEGQIAYEQYF
- TRBJ1-4 once TRBV28 TGTGCCAGCAACCTGGGGGAAAAACTGTTTTTT CASNLGEKLFF
- TRBJ2-3 - TRBV14 TGTGCCAGCAGCCCCCGAACTAGCAGCACAGATACGCAGTATTTT CASSPRTSSTDTQYF
- TRBJ2-7 - TRBV7-4 TGTGCCAGCAGCTTGGCCGGGGCTATTTCGGGGCGCGAGCAGTACTTC CASSLAGAISGREQYF
TRBD1 TRBJ2-7 - TRBV5-4 TGTGCCAGCAGCTTGGTAGGGACAGACTACGAGCAGTACTTC CASSLVGTDYEQYF
- TRBJ1-1 - TRBV29-1 TGCAGCGTTAGGGATTTTGGGGACACTGAAGCTTTCTTT CSVRDFGDTEAFF
- TRBJ1-1 - TRBV28 TGTGCCAGCAGTCTGGAATCCACTGAAGCTTTCTTT CASSLESTEAFF
TRBD1 TRBJ2-7 - TRBV11-2 TGTGCCAGCAGCCAGGGACAGACCGCCTACGAGCAGTACTTC CASSQGQTAYEQYF
- TRBJ2-7 - TRBV23-1 TGCGCCAGCACCAGGACGGACTCCTACGAGCAGTACTTC CASTRTDSYEQYF
- TRBJ1-1 - TRBV4-2 TGTGCCAGCAGCCAAGGCACATACAGGGATAGCAACACTGAAGCTTTCTTT CASSQGTYRDSNTEAFF
TRBD2 TRBJ2-7 once TRBV20-1 TGCAGTGCTAGGGGACTAGCGGAGCAGTACTTC CSARGLAEQYF
TRBD2 TRBJ2-5 - TRBV5-1 TGCGCCAGCAGCCCCTCGGGGGGTGGTGGGGAGACCCAGTACTTC CASSPSGGGGETQYF
- TRBJ1-2 - TRBV28 TGTGCCAGCAGTTCTCTTCCACAGGGACATGGCTATGGCTACACCTTC CASSSLPQGHGYGYTF
- TRBJ2-5 - TRBV7-9 TGTGCCAGCAGCTCGGGGACAGGGCTGAGACTAGCGGACCTCCAGTACTTC CASSSGTGLRLADLQYF
- TRBJ1-2 - TRBV28 TGTGCCAGCAGTCAACCGGGAGCACTGAAGAATACGCGGAACTATGGCTACACCTTC CASSQPGALKNTRNYGYTF
- TRBJ2-1 - TRBV7-9 TGTGCCAGCAGCTTAGCGCTGGGGACTTCGTACAATGAGCAGTTCTTC CASSLALGTSYNEQFF
- TRBJ1-5 - TRBV30 TGTGCCTGGAGTGTACGAGGGACCCAGCATTTT CAWSVRGTQHF
TRBD2 TRBJ2-1 - TRBV9 TGTGCCAGCAGCCTTCGGACTAGCGGGAGCTACAATGAGCAGTTCTTC CASSLRTSGSYNEQFF
TRBD2 TRBJ2-7 - TRBV7-2 TGTGCCAGCAGCTTAGGCGGGAGCCTCTCCTACGAGCAGTACTTC CASSLGGSLSYEQYF
TRBD1 TRBJ2-3 - TRBV4-1 TGCGCCAGCAGCCCATTAAAGGGGGCGGCCCTCACAGATACGCAGTATTTT CASSPLKGAALTDTQYF
- TRBJ1-1 - TRBV11-3 TGTGCCAGCAGCTTAGCAGAGAACACTGAAGCTTTCTTT CASSLAENTEAFF
TRBD2 TRBJ2-7 - TRBV6-5 TGTGCCAGCAGTTACTCGGCTAGCGGTTCCTACGAGCAGTACTTC CASSYSASGSYEQYF
- TRBJ2-2 - TRBV7-9 TGTGCCAGCAGTTGGGGGACCGGGGAGCTGTTTTTT CASSWGTGELFF
TRBD2 TRBJ2-2 - TRBV7-3 TGTGCCAGCAGCTTCGGGACTAGCGGGAGTGGCGGGGAGCTGTTTTTT CASSFGTSGSGGELFF
TRBD2 TRBJ2-1 once TRBV5-1 TGCGCCAGCAGCTTGGACCAGGGAGGGGTTGAGCAGTTCTTC CASSLDQGGVEQFF
- TRBJ2-1 - TRBV2 TGTGCCAGAGCAGGGGTACCCCGAGGTGAGCAGTTCTTC CARAGVPRGEQFF
- TRBJ1-2 few TRBV28 TGTGCCAGCAACCTCGTTGGGGGCTACACCTTC CASNLVGGYTF
TRBD2 TRBJ2-5 - TRBV5-1 TGCGCCAGCAGCTTGGAAGGGACTAGCGTGTTGCCCCAGTACTTC CASSLEGTSVLPQYF
TRBD1 TRBJ1-2 - TRBV28 TGTGCCAGCAGGGCAGGGGGGAACTATGGCTACACCTTC CASRAGGNYGYTF
- TRBJ2-7 - TRBV5-1 TGCGCCAGCAGCCGGGGAGAGGCCCTAAACGCCTACGAGCAGTACTTC CASSRGEALNAYEQYF
- TRBJ1-5 - TRBV5-4 TGTGCCAGCAGCTTAGGGAGCAATCAGCCCCAGCATTTT CASSLGSNQPQHF
TRBD1 TRBJ2-1 - TRBV19 TGTGCCAGTAGCCCAAGACAGGGGAAGTATGAGCAGTTCTTC CASSPRQGKYEQFF
- TRBJ2-3 - TRBV7-2 TGTGCCAGCAGCTTAGAACCTTCTCCCTCAGATACGCAGTATTTT CASSLEPSPSDTQYF
TRBD2 TRBJ2-7 - TRBV19 TGTGCCAGTAGCTTGTTAGCGGGCGGTATTTACGAGCAGTACTTC CASSLLAGGIYEQYF
TRBD2 TRBJ2-3 - TRBV7-2 TGTGCCAGCAGCTTAGTAATTGTCCGGCGGGAGAGGCCAGATACGCAGTATTTT CASSLVIVRRERPDTQYF
- TRBJ1-1 - TRBV14 TGTGCCAGCAGCCAAGGCTGGGGGAAAAGCACTGAAGCTTTCTTT CASSQGWGKSTEAFF
TRBD1 TRBJ2-1 - TRBV27 TGTGCCAGCAGTCTCCGTGGGGACAGGGGAGAGAATGAGCAGTTCTTC CASSLRGDRGENEQFF
- TRBJ1-5 - TRBV9 TGTGCCAGCAGCTGGGGGACTTCCCCGGGTCAGCCCCAGCATTTT CASSWGTSPGQPQHF
TRBD2 TRBJ2-1 - TRBV7-2 TGTGCCAGCAGCTTATCAGCGGGAGGGAGCTCCTACAATGAGCAGTTCTTC CASSLSAGGSSYNEQFF